The present T cell receptor (beta chain) was sequenced within a study of cytomegalovirus exposure and HLA in healthy donors (dated 2017 in TCRdb). Notes on the research overall: According to an earlier analysis of a few hundred of the donors, 200 million or so T cells yielded 117 million unique TCR beta sequences and approximately 300 Gb of sequence data. An early release that covered about 640 HLA-typed donors contained approximately 300 gigabases of sequencing data and tens of millions of unique TCR sequences. Of the roughly 410 genotyped donors, less than 85% were placed in the genetic ancestry cluster associated with self-reported Caucasian donors. The aim of the study was to test whether cataloging public T cell receptors could identify signatures of past pathogen exposure. The study used immunosequencing to profile the T cell repertoires of some 600 subjects and linked those repertoires to cytomegalovirus serostatus. Besides the first cohort of 666 subjects, a separate validation cohort made up of about 120 different subjects was used. The study combined high-throughput TCR immunosequencing, statistical association of individual TCRs with disease status, and machine learning to predict cytomegalovirus infection status. A later analysis re-examined previously published TCR beta repertoires from more than 550 donors and added high-resolution HLA genotyping to investigate patterns of TCR occurrence. The later analysis used no new phenotypic data to find candidate immune exposures, relying instead on TCR beta sequences and their occurrence across donors. An earlier analysis of 587 of the donors applied high-throughput TCR beta sequencing to assess whether each TCR beta V gene segment acted as functional or pseudogenic. Donor age, sex, ethnicity and CMV serostatus were compiled alongside the repertoire data. A later genetic analysis took genome-wide SNP genotypes for about 65% of the 666 donors and used that subset as a discovery cohort. All discovery cohort repertoires had been generated using a single sequencing platform. Both class I and class II loci were covered by HLA typing, at four-digit resolution. The number of donors typed differed by locus, with about 629-640 for A, B, C, DRB1 and DQB1, roughly 550 for DQA1, some 570 for DPA1, and around 450 for DPB1. Roughly five DR-DQ haplotypes were handled as single units for association and clustering because linkage in the cohort was strong. Among roughly 370 genotyped donors of the cohort, an average of about 240,000 unique TCR beta nucleotide sequences were sequenced per donor, 15% to 20% of them non-productive. On the study overall, not on this receptor specifically: According to a later analysis, TCR association rates differed among HLA loci, with DRB1 alleles showing the most associated TCRs and HLA-C alleles showing the fewest. V-gene and J-gene trimming of TCR beta chains was associated with a missense DCLRE1C variant in a later genetic analysis, and the association was replicated in an independent cohort. According to a later analysis, parvovirus B19, influenza, CMV and Epstein-Barr virus appeared linked to several top co-occurrence clusters. The only immune exposure information available for the cohort was CMV serostatus. Because counts were too low, seventeen rarely observed V segments, including chromosome 9 orphons, were excluded from the earlier analysis of some 540 of the donors. A total of 150 to 200 TCR beta chains were listed by the study as associated with cytomegalovirus. A cluster of highly shared sequence variants was judged likely to be a technical artifact of the sequencing pipeline. Because HLA typing was missing for some donors at each locus, association tests included only the typed subset. Compared with the 666-donor mean, donors in an Asian-associated ancestry cluster had fewer N-insertions in productive TCRs, according to a later genetic analysis. The authors suggested that the approach could potentially be extended to other disease states and immunological phenotypes. In an earlier analysis of approximately 590 of the donors, most TCR beta V segments appeared in productive rearrangements about 87% or about 30% of the time, broadly matching IMGT annotations. In this cohort, only TCR beta chains were sequenced, and detectable features were limited by the absence of alpha or paired-chain data. A further reported finding was that TCR beta sequences accurately predicted the HLA-A and HLA-B alleles for most subjects in the first cohort. In vitro tests confirmed that a few of the cytomegalovirus-associated TCR beta chains recognize cytomegalovirus antigens. The classifier was reported to diagnose cytomegalovirus status with high specificity and sensitivity in both the original and validation cohorts. A later analysis found that most CMV-associated TCR beta chains appeared HLA-restricted, with HLA associations seemingly driven largely by CMV exposure. While some public TCRs were present in many individuals, most TCR sequences turned up only very rarely across donors. A later analysis found that HLA-associated TCR beta chains were more clonally expanded and had lower generation probabilities than equally common non-associated chains. Correlated functional status among segregating V segments might reflect linkage disequilibrium, but an unknown experimental factor could not be ruled out. Specific HLA alleles were associated with 15,000 to 20,000 TCR beta sequences at a false discovery rate of 0.05 in a later analysis. Roughly uniform sequencing depth across donors was assumed in presence/absence analyses, although this assumption may not hold. When HLA alleles, especially DR and DQ, strongly co-occurred, attributing TCR associations to individual alleles was difficult.

In total, over 600 healthy bone marrow donors made up the cohort. Cohort members were all nominally healthy when sampled, although unrecorded immune exposures were likely present. The donor was CMV seropositive and belonged to the group of 270 or so seropositive cohort members. A peripheral blood sample was provided by each donor, and peripheral blood mononuclear cells were used for TCR beta sequencing. Genomic DNA extraction from the blood cell samples was performed with the Qiagen DNeasy Blood Extraction Kit. Regarding this clone: There is no known antigen for this receptor. Base qualities are not at hand, and no much larger clone is one base apart.

The library was obtained by the immunoSEQ multiplex PCR assay. The multiplex PCR relied on a mix of 60 forward primers for TCR Vbeta segments and 13 reverse primers for TCR Jbeta segments. The CDR3 region of rearranged TCR beta genes was amplified from genomic DNA by a multiplex PCR assay. Amplified TCR beta libraries were sequenced as 87-base-pair reads on the Illumina HiSeq System. The authors' analysis ran thus. Across the 670 or so repertoires, a later analysis counted 80 million or so unique TCR beta chains, 8.5 million to 12 million of which were shared by at least two donors. A nearest-neighbor algorithm error-corrected the raw reads and collapsed the reads into unique sequences, merging closely related sequences to remove PCR and sequencing errors. Alignment of CDR3 sequences to IMGT reference sequences was used to assign V, D and J gene segments. Each retained sequence needed at least a six-nucleotide match to both a V gene segment and a J gene segment. Rearrangements were classified as productive when the CDR3 lacked stop codons and remained in frame with V and J, and all other rearrangements were classified as non-productive. Following IMGT convention, CDR3 was defined as the stretch from the second conserved V-encoded cysteine up to the conserved J-encoded phenylalanine. In an earlier analysis of roughly 610 of the donors, sequences lacking an unambiguous match to a single V gene segment were excluded. In an earlier analysis of almost 600 of the donors, a V segment was called functional when productive rearrangements were above 56.7%, and segregating when the standard deviation between donors exceeded 5%. To diagnose cytomegalovirus status from the catalog of TCR beta chain sequences, a statistical classification framework was built. V and J gene assignment, in a later analysis, came from comparing TCR nucleotide sequences with IMGT/GENE-DB human TR gene sequences. In a later analysis, CDR3 sequences and most-parsimonious VDJ recombination scenarios were assigned using the TCRdist pipeline. A later analysis defined each TCR beta chain by its CDR3 amino acid sequence plus V-gene family, and excluded reads lacking a unique V-gene family. A later analysis removed several hundred highly shared, low-generation-probability nucleotide sequences to deal with suspected cross-contamination and a sequencing artifact. For each public chain, a later analysis derived a clonal expansion index from normalized ranks of inferred template counts within each repertoire. In a later analysis, generation probabilities were computed with a VDJ recombination model fitted to out-of-frame rearrangements, and the resulting probabilities were checked against IGoR. A later analysis scored TCR-TCR, TCR-HLA and TCR-CMV co-occurrence with hypergeometric tests, applying a repertoire-size bias correction to TCR pairs. A later analysis estimated false discovery rates by permuting HLA or CMV assignments 20 times. In a later analysis, co-occurring TCRs were grouped with DBSCAN, and TCRdist sequence similarity was added when clustering was performed within HLA-allele-positive subsets. Co-occurrence clustering excluded repertoires with fewer than 30,000 or more than 120,000 public chains, plus five with anomalous nucleotide sharing. The table was pulled from immuneACCESS by TCRdb, which kept in-frame rearrangements only. Such tables lose some clones; where checked, under half of the loss comes from unresolved V genes, and the rest has no known cause. V and J calls and clone size come straight from that table; D and trimming were deduced from the DNA. The sample table holds about 130,000 clones, of which around 70% were seen once. The ten largest clones take up over 1.5% of the sample.

Sequencing was done on a sample of PBMCs. The sequence derives from a man aged 30-40 years in good health and CMV-seropositive.

The CDR3 region reads CAIPGGGRLPSEYF. The DNA sequence is TGTGCCATACCTGGCGGGGGGCGCCTTCCGAGTGAGTACTTC. The chain links TRBV27 with TRBJ2-7; TRBD2 lines up with 8 middle nucleotides. Trimming accounts for 10 bases at V and 11 bases at J, while the number of junction bases matched to no gene is 19. The CDR3 has 14 amino acids, counting the end cysteine and phenylalanine. Solely the CDR3 DNA is kept, with 42 bases framed from the first base. From a lookup of the germline V gene (reference sequence), CDR1 and CDR2 are MNHEY and SMNVEV.